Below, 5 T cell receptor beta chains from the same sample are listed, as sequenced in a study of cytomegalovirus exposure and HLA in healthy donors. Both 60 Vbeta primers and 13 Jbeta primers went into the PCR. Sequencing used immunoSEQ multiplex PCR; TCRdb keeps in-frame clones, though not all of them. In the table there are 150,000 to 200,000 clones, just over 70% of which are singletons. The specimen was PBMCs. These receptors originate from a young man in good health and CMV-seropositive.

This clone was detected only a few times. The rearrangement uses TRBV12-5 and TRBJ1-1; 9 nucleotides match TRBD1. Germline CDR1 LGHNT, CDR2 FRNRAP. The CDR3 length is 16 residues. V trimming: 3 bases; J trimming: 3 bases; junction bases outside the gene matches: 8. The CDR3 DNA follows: TGTGCTAGTGGTTTCGGGACAGGGAGAACGTACACTGAAGCTTTCTTT. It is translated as CASGFGTGRTYTEAFF.

This chain's CDR3 is CASSDAGQVDTQYF. Here the CDR3 DNA reads TGTGCCAGCAGTGATGCGGGGCAGGTAGATACGCAGTATTTT. The rearrangement links TRBV25-1 to TRBJ2-3, with TRBD2 as a possible D gene (6 bases). CDR3 length: 14 residues. Trimming shortened V by 3 bases and J by 5 bases, and 12 bases separated the two germline ends. Per the germline V gene, CDR1 is MGHDK and CDR2 is SYGVNS.

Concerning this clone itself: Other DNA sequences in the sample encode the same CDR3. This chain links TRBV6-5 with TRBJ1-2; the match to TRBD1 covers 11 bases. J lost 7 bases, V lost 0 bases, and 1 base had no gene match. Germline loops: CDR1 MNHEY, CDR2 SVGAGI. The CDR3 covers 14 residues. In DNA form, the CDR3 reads TGTGCCAGCAGTTACTCGGGACAGGGGGGTGGCTACACCTTC. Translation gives CASSYSGQGGGYTF.

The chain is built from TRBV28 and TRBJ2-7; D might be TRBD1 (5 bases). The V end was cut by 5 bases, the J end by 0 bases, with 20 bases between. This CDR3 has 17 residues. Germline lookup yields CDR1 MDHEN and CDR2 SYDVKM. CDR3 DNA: TGTGCCAGCAGTCCGCGGCAGGGCTCGACAAACTCCTACGAGCAGTACGTC. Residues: CASSPRQGSTNSYEQYV.

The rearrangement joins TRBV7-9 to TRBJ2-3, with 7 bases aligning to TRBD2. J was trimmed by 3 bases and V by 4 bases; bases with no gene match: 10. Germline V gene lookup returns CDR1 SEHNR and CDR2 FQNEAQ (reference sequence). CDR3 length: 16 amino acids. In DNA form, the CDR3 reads TGTGCCAGCAGCTGGGGGACGGGAGGAGGGACAGATACGCAGTATTTT. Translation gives CASSWGTGGGTDTQYF.